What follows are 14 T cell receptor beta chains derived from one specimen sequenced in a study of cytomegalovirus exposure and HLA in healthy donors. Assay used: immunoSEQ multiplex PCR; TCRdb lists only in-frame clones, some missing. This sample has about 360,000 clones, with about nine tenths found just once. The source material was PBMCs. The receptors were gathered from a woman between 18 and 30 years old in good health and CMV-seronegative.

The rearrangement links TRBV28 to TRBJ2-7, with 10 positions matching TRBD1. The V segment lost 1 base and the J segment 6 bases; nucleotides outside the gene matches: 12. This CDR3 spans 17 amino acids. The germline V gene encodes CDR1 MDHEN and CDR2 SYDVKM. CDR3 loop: CASSLLGTGAGVAEQYF. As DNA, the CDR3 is TGTGCCAGCAGTTTATTGGGGACAGGGGCGGGGGTTGCCGAGCAGTACTTC. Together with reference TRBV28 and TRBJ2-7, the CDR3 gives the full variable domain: DVKVTQSSRYLVKRTGEKVFLECVQDMDHENMFWYRQDPGLGLRLIYFSYDVKMKEKGDIPEGYSVSREKKERFSLILESASTNQTSMYLCASSLLGTGAGVAEQYFGPGTRLTVT.

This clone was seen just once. The CDR3 loop is CASYGENNEQFF. CDR3 in DNA: TGTGCCAGCTATGGGGAGAACAATGAGCAGTTCTTC. This sequence joins TRBV7-9 and TRBJ2-1, with D perhaps TRBD2 (5 bases). There are 12 residues in the CDR3. V was trimmed by 8 bases and J by 5 bases, leaving 10 bases between them. Germline assignment: CDR1 SEHNR and CDR2 FQNEAQ (reference sequence).

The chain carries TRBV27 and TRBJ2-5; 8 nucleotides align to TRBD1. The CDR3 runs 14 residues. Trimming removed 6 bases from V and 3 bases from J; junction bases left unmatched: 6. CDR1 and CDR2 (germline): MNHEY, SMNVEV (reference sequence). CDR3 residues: CASRGDRTKETQYF. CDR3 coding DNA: TGTGCCAGCAGGGGGGACAGGACCAAAGAGACCCAGTACTTC.

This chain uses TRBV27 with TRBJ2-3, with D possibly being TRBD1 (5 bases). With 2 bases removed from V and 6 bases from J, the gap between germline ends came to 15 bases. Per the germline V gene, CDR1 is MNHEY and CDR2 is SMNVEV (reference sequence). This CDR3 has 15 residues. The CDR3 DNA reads TGTGCCAGCAGTTTAACTGTCCAGGGCATGGATACGCAGTATTTT. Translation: CASSLTVQGMDTQYF.

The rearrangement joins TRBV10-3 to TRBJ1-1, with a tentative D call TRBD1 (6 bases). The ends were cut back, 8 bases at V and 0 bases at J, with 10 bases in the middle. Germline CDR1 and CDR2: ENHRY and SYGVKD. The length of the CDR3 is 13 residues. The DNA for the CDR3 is TGTGCCATCCGGACAGACTTGAACACTGAAGCTTTCTTT. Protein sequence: CAIRTDLNTEAFF.

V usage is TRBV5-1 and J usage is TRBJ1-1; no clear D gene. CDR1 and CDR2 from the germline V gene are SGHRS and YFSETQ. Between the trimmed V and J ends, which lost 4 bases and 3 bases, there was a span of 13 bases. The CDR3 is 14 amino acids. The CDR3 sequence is CASSPPSAYTEAFF. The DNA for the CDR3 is TGCGCCAGCAGCCCCCCCAGTGCCTACACTGAAGCTTTCTTT.

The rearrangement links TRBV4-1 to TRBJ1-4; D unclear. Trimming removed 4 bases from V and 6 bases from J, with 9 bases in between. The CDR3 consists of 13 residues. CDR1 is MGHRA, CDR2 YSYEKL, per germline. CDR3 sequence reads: CASSLRIHEKLFF. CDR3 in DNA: TGCGCCAGCAGCCTCAGGATACATGAAAAACTGTTTTTT.

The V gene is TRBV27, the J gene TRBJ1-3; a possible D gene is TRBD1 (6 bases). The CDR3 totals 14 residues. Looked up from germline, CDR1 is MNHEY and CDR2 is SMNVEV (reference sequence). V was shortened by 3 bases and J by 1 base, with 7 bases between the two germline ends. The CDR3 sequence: CASSFTGSGNTIYF. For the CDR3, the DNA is TGTGCCAGCAGTTTTACAGGGTCTGGAAACACCATATATTTT.

The CDR3, as DNA: TGTGCCAGCAGCTTAGGGGGGCAGAGGCATCAGCCCCAGCATTTT. Translation: CASSLGGQRHQPQHF. This chain connects TRBV11-2 to TRBJ1-5, with D possibly TRBD1 on 6 matching bases. The CDR3 totals 15 residues. Deletions cut 1 base from V and 5 bases from J, with 12 bases between. Germline assignment: CDR1 SGHAT and CDR2 FQNNGV.

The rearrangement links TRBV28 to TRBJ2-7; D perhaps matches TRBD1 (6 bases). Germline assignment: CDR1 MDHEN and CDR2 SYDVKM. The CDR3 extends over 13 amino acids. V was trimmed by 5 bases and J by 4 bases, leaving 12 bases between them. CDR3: CASSTNRAYEQYF. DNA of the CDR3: TGTGCCAGCAGTACCAACAGGGCATACGAGCAGTACTTC.

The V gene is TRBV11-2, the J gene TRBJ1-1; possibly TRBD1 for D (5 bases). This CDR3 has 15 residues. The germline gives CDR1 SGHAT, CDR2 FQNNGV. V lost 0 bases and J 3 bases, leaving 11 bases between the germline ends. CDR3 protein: CASSLEGGGYTEAFF. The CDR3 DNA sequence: TGTGCCAGCAGCTTAGAGGGCGGGGGTTACACTGAAGCTTTCTTT.

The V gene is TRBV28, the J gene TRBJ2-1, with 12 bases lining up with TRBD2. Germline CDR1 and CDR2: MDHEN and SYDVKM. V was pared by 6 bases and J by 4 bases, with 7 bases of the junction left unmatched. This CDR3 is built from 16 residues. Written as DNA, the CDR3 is TGTGCCAGCAGCGACCTAGCGGGGGGGTGGTACAATGAGCAGTTCTTC. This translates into CASSDLAGGWYNEQFF.

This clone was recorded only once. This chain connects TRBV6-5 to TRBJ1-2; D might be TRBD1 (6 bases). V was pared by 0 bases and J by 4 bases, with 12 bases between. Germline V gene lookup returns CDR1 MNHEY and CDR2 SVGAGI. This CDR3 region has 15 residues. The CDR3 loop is CASSYSGGRSYGYTF. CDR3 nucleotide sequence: TGTGCCAGCAGTTACTCGGGGGGGCGCAGCTATGGCTACACCTTC.

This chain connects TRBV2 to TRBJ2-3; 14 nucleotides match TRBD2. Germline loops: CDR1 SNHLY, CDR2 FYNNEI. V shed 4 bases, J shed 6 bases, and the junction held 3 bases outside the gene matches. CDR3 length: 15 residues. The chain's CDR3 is CASSGGLAGADTQYF. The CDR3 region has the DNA TGTGCCAGCAGTGGGGGACTAGCGGGAGCCGATACGCAGTATTTT. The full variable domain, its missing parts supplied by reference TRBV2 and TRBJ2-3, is EPEVTQTPSHQVTQMGQEVILRCVPISNHLYFYWYRQILGQKVEFLVSFYNNEISEKSEIFDDQFSVERPDGSNFTLKIRSTKLEDSAMYFCASSGGLAGADTQYFGPGTRLTVL.